This T cell receptor (beta chain) was recovered during a study of T cell clonotyping in hematopoietic cell transplantation. Concerning this clone itself: What it binds is not known.

Described time point: recipient sample about 28 days before transplant, after cytoreduction. Recipients were bled about 28 days pretransplant and at posttransplant days 30, 100, 180. This table comes from immunoSEQ multiplex PCR, and its TCRdb copy is limited to in-frame clones, with some not included. The table lists about 76,000 clones, 95% to 97% of them singletons, with roughly 1.5% in the top ten. Overall study findings and caveats: Recipient TCR diversity dropped after transplant; expanded clonotypes rose from day 30 to 180. Higher Inverse Simpson Index values in graft donor and pretransplant recipient predicted broader posttransplant TCR diversity. At the given depth, recipient repertoires were over 95% de novo clonotypes.

Germline lookup yields CDR1 MDHEN and CDR2 SYDVKM. The trim removed 4 bases at V and 5 bases at J, leaving 11 bases unmatched. The CDR3 is made up of 15 amino acids. The rearrangement links TRBV28 to TRBJ2-7, with 7 bases lining up with TRBD1. This receptor was identified in a woman aged 50 to 65 with acute myeloid leukemia. Some clones in this sample may be carry-over from other donors' samples. The sample was peripheral blood mononuclear cells, taken before stem cell transplant. CDR3 loop: CASSSPTGISHEQYF. The CDR3 coding sequence is TGTGCCAGCAGTTCACCGACAGGGATTTCCCACGAGCAGTACTTC.